This TCR beta chain was sequenced for a study of T cells after yellow fever vaccination. Turning to the study itself: SMART-Seq v4 Ultra Low Input prepared the low-cell-number fractions.

Trimming pared 0 bases from V and 5 bases from J, leaving 10 bases between. The CDR3 covers 15 residues. Germline V gene lookup returns CDR1 MGHRA and CDR2 YSYEKL. MiXCR, run by TCRdb on the 5' RACE reads, gives a single entry per CDR3 protein. Of hundreds of thousands of distinct CDR3 sequences detected, about 13% appear once; the ten largest clones hold over 13%. This clonotype has only a few counts. The antigen is not known. Study-level results: At under 98% for CD4 and approximately 88% for CD8, most primary-vaccination clones showed up again after the booster.

Sequencing was performed on PBMCs, taken on the day of the yellow fever booster vaccination. This clonotype was sampled from a young man who received the YFV17D yellow fever vaccine. This chain links TRBV4-1 with TRBJ2-2, with a possible D match to TRBD2 (5 bases). The chain's CDR3 is CASSQDTPGTGELFF. The DNA for the CDR3 is TGCGCCAGCAGCCAAGATACGCCGGGAACCGGGGAGCTGTTTTTT.